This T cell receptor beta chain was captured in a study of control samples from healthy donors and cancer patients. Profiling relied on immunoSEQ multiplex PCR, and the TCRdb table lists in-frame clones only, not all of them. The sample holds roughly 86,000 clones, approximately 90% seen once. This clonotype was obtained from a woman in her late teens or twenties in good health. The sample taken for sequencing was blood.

CDR3 nucleotides: TGTGCCAGCAGCGTCGGTCAGGAGCAGCCCCAGCATTTT. Translating gives CASSVGQEQPQHF. The chain has TRBV9 and TRBJ1-5; D call uncertain. From germline, CDR1 is SGDLS and CDR2 YYNGEE. The CDR3 is 13 amino acids. Trimming left V 2 bases short and J 7 bases short, with 10 bases between. Combining the CDR3 with reference TRBV9 and TRBJ1-5 gives the whole variable domain DSGVTQTPKHLITATGQRVTLRCSPRSGDLSVYWYQQSLDQGLQFLIQYYNGEERAKGNILERFSAQQFPDLHSELNLSSLELGDSALYFCASSVGQEQPQHFGDGTRLSIL.